This is a list of T cell receptor beta chains from one sample in a study of cytomegalovirus exposure and HLA in healthy donors. Profiling relied on immunoSEQ multiplex PCR, and the TCRdb table lists in-frame clones only, not all of them. The table lists fewer than 250,000 clones, 65% to 80% of them singletons. Material for sequencing was PBMCs. The receptors derive from a man aged 40-49 years in good health and CMV-seronegative. Both conserved end residues are part of each CDR3. The D gene is left open where the match is weak. The size field is filled for only some rows; it gives once, few, many or a size class.

>TRBV18|.|.|TRBJ2-7
TGTGCCAGCTCACCGGACAATCGGGAGCAGTACTTC
CASSPDNREQYF
>TRBV18|.|.|TRBJ2-7
TGTGCCAGCTCACCAGAACAGGCCGGCTACGAGCAGTACTTC
CASSPEQAGYEQYF
>TRBV11-3|TRBD1|.|TRBJ1-1
TGTGCCAGCAGCTACAGGGGCATGAACACTGAAGCTTTCTTT
CASSYRGMNTEAFF
>TRBV5-8|TRBD1|.|TRBJ2-7
TGTGCCAGCAGCACCACACGGGACAGGGGGCTCCACGAGCAGTACTTC
CASSTTRDRGLHEQYF
>TRBV30|.|few|TRBJ1-2
TGTGCCTGGAGTGTACTCCGAGGCTACACCTTC
CAWSVLRGYTF
>TRBV18|.|.|TRBJ1-1
TGTGCCAGCTCACCTCAGAACACTGAAGCTTTCTTT
CASSPQNTEAFF
>TRBV19|.|few|TRBJ1-4
TGTGCCAGTAGTATCCGAGGGATCGGTAGGGAAAAACTGTTTTTT
CASSIRGIGREKLFF
>TRBV7-6|.|once|TRBJ2-1
TGTGCCAGCAGCTTAGCCCTGACTAGTTTCGGTGAGCAGTTCTTC
CASSLALTSFGEQFF
>TRBV29-1|.|few|TRBJ2-1
TGCAGCGTTGAAGGACTAGTCCACAATGAGCAGTTCTTC
CSVEGLVHNEQFF
>TRBV7-9|.|.|TRBJ1-1
TGTGCCAGCAGCTTTGCCGGGGGTTTGAGCACTGAAGCTTTCTTT
CASSFAGGLSTEAFF
>TRBV10-3|.|.|TRBJ1-1
TGTGCCATCAGTGAGTCTGGGGGGGCTTTCTTT
CAISESGGAFF
>TRBV2|TRBD1|.|TRBJ2-5
TGTGCCAGCAGTTTTGCAGGGGGCCAGGAGACCCAGTACTTC
CASSFAGGQETQYF
>TRBV7-8|.|.|TRBJ2-6
TGTGCCAGCAGCTCTGACAGGTCATCTGGGGCCAACGTCCTGACTTTC
CASSSDRSSGANVLTF
>TRBV7-9|.|.|TRBJ2-3
TGTGCCAGCAGCCCCAAAACAGCCGTCGCGTATACGCAGTATTTT
CASSPKTAVAYTQYF
>TRBV29-1|.|.|TRBJ2-1
TGCAGCGTTGGGAGGGGCAATGAGCAGTTCTTC
CSVGRGNEQFF
>TRBV7-2|.|.|TRBJ2-5
TGTGCCAGCAGCTTCAGTGAGACCCAGTACTTC
CASSFSETQYF
>TRBV7-2|TRBD1|.|TRBJ2-3
TGTGCCAGCAGCTTCCGGGACAGGGGAATAAACGCGCAGTATTTT
CASSFRDRGINAQYF
>TRBV4-2|.|.|TRBJ2-7
TGTGCCAGCAGCACGGGACACAGCTACGAGCAGTACTTC
CASSTGHSYEQYF
>TRBV5-4|.|.|TRBJ1-5
TGTGCCAGCAGCCTAGAGGGTATTAATCAGCCCCAGCATTTT
CASSLEGINQPQHF
>TRBV10-3|.|.|TRBJ1-2
TGTGCCATCTTTGGCAGCTATGGCTACACCTTC
CAIFGSYGYTF
>TRBV30|.|.|TRBJ2-7
TGTGCCTGGGGACGGGACTTTTCAGACGAGCAGTACTTC
CAWGRDFSDEQYF
>TRBV6-6|TRBD1|.|TRBJ1-1
TGTGCCAGCAGTTACGGACAGGGTTTCGGCACTGAAGCTTTCTTT
CASSYGQGFGTEAFF
>TRBV12-5|TRBD1|.|TRBJ1-5
TGTGCTAGTGGTTTGGTAGTTCAGCGAGCCGGAAGGACAGGGGGATATCAGCCCCAGCATTTT
CASGLVVQRAGRTGGYQPQHF
>TRBV2|TRBD1|.|TRBJ1-4
TGTGCCAGCAGCGAGACAGGGAAGTCTGAAAAACTGTTTTTT
CASSETGKSEKLFF
>TRBV14|.|.|TRBJ2-5
TGTGCCAGCAGCCGCCCCGGGAACCACCTCCAAGAGACCCAGTACTTC
CASSRPGNHLQETQYF
>TRBV5-1|TRBD1|.|TRBJ2-1
TGCGCCAGCAGCCCCTCAGGGGGCGCTCCCAATGAGCAGTTCTTC
CASSPSGGAPNEQFF
>TRBV11-2|.|.|TRBJ2-7
TGTGCCAGCAGCTCCTCAACAGGATCCTACGAGCAGTACTTC
CASSSSTGSYEQYF
>TRBV29-1|.|.|TRBJ2-3
TGCAGCGTTGAAAACTCCACAGATACGCAGTATTTT
CSVENSTDTQYF